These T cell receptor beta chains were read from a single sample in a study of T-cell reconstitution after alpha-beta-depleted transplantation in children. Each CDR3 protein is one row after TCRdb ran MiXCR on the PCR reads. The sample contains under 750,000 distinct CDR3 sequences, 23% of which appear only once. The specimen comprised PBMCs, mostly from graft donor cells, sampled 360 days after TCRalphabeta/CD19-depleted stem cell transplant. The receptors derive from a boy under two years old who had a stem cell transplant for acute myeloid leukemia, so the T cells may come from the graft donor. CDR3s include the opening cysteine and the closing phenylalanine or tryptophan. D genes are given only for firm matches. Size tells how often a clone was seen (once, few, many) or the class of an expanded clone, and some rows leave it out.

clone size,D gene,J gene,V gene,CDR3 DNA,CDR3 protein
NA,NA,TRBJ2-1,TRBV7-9,TGTGCCAGCAGCTTGGGGGCCTCCCCCCATGAGCAGTTCTTC,CASSLGASPHEQFF
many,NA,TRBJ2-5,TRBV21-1,TGTGCCAGCAGCCTCTTCCGGACAGGGGCGGAAGAGACCCAGTACTTC,CASSLFRTGAEETQYF
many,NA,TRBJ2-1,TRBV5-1,TGCGCCAGCAGCTTGCCCCCCTCGGCGGGGCCACAAGGTGAGCAGTTCTTC,CASSLPPSAGPQGEQFF
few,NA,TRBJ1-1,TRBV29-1,TGCAGCGTTGAGAGGGGCGGCAGCCCTGAAGCTTTCTTT,CSVERGGSPEAFF
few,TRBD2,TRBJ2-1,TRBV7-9,TGTGCCAGCAGCCCACTAGCGGGGAATAATGAGCAGTTCTTC,CASSPLAGNNEQFF
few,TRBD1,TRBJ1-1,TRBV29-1,TGCAGCGTTGCCGACCAGGGGACAGGGGGCGGGAAAGCTTTCTTT,CSVADQGTGGGKAFF
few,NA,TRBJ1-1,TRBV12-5,TGTGCTAGTGGTAACAGGGAAAAAAACACTGAAGCTTTCTTT,CASGNREKNTEAFF
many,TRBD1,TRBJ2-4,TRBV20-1,TGCAGTGCTAGAGACCCCAACCCACAGGGGAGCATTCAGTACTTC,CSARDPNPQGSIQYF
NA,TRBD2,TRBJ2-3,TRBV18,TGTGCCAGCTCACTCGAGCGGGGGGGCGGAGATACGCAGTATTTT,CASSLERGGGDTQYF
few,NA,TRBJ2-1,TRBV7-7,TGTGCCAGCAGCTTAGTGGAGGGTCCCAATGAGCAGTTCTTC,CASSLVEGPNEQFF
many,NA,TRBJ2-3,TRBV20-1,TGCAGTGCTAGACAGGGAGCGGATACGCAGTATTTT,CSARQGADTQYF
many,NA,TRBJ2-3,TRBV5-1,TGCGCCAGCGGGGAAGGCACGACTTTTAGCACAGATACGCAGTATTTT,CASGEGTTFSTDTQYF
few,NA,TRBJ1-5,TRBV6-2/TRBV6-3,TGTGCCAGCAGTCTAACAGGGCCCCGCAATCAGCCCCAGCATTTT,CASSLTGPRNQPQHF
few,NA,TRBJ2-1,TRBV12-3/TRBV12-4,TGTGCCAGCAGGGGGACCCGCGGCAATGAGCAGTTCTTC,CASRGTRGNEQFF
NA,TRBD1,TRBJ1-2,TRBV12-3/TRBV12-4,TGTGCCAGCAGTCCGGGACAGGGGATCCACTATGGCTACACCTTC,CASSPGQGIHYGYTF
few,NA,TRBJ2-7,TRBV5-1,TGCGCCAGCAGCCCCGTCTATTTGGACGGCCACTCCTACGAGCAGTACTTC,CASSPVYLDGHSYEQYF
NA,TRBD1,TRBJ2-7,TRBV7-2,TGTGCCAGCAGCGCTGGACAGGGTTGGAACCACGAGCAGTACTTC,CASSAGQGWNHEQYF
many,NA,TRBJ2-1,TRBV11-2,TGTGCCAGCAGCTTAGAACAGGTCCGGCGCAATGAGCAGTTCTTC,CASSLEQVRRNEQFF
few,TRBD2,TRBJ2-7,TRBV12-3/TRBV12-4,TGTGCCAGCAGCCTAAGGGGGACTAGCGGGGTGTTCTCCTACGAGCAGTACTTC,CASSLRGTSGVFSYEQYF
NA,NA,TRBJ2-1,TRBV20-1,TGCAGTGCCCACGACCGCCGGGTTGGATACAATGAGCAGTTCTTC,CSAHDRRVGYNEQFF
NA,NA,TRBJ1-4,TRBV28,TGTGCCAGCAGTTTGATGGGGGCGACAGGCGAAAAACTGTTTTTT,CASSLMGATGEKLFF
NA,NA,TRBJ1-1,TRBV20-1,TGCAGTGCTAGAGATTTCGCTGGGGAGCTCAACACTGAAGCTTTCTTT,CSARDFAGELNTEAFF
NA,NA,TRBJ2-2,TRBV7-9,TGTGCCAGCAGCCACCGGGACGTTGACACCGGGGAGCTGTTTTTT,CASSHRDVDTGELFF
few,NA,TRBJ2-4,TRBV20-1,TGCAGTGCTAATTTATTCGGTCGGGACGCTTCGAAAAACATTCAGTACTTC,CSANLFGRDASKNIQYF
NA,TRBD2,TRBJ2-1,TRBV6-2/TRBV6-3,TGTGCCAGCGGCGACGGGGGGGTCTACAATGAGCAGTTCTTC,CASGDGGVYNEQFF
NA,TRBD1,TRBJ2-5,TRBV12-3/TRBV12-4,TGTGCCAGCAGTCCCGGGACAGGGTGGGAGACCCAGTACTTC,CASSPGTGWETQYF
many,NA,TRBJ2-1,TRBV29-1,TGCAGCGTTGCCAGGGGCGGGGGTTACAATGAGCAGTTCTTC,CSVARGGGYNEQFF
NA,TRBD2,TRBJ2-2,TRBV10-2,TGCGCCAGCAACGGACTAGCGGGGAACGGGGAGCTGTTTTTT,CASNGLAGNGELFF
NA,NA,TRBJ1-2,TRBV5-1,TGCGCCAGCAGCGGCGACTGGGCAGGCTACACCTTC,CASSGDWAGYTF
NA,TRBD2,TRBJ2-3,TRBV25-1,TGTGCCAGCAGTGCCTACAGCGGGGGGGACACAGATACGCAGTATTTT,CASSAYSGGDTDTQYF
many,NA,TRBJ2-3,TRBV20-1,TGCAGTTCCCCCGGGGGACCCCACCGCACAGATACGCAGTATTTT,CSSPGGPHRTDTQYF
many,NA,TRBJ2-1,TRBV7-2,TGTGCCAGCAGCTTCGGGGGATTCCCCTACAATGAGCAGTTCTTC,CASSFGGFPYNEQFF
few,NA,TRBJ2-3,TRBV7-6,TGTGCCAGCAGCGCAAGACAGGATACGCAGTATTTT,CASSARQDTQYF